A single sample gave rise to the 23 T cell receptor beta chains below, sequenced in a study of blood T cell repertoires in COVID-19. The method was immunoSEQ multiplex PCR; TCRdb's version includes in-frame clones alone and lacks a portion of them. This table holds more than 400,000 clones, approximately 90% found once. Sequenced input: PBMCs or T cells enriched from blood (not recorded which). These receptors all come from a woman aged 18 to 35 who had recovered from COVID-19.

The genes are TRBV30 and TRBJ2-7; maybe TRBD2 (7 bases). V was shortened by 0 bases and J by 6 bases, with 15 bases between the two germline ends. The germline V gene has CDR1 GTSNPN and CDR2 SVGIG (reference sequence). CDR3 size: 14 residues. CDR3 sequence: CAWSVGGGAPEQYF. Written as DNA, the CDR3 is TGTGCCTGGAGTGTGGGAGGGGGGGCTCCCGAGCAGTACTTC.

This chain links TRBV25-1 with TRBJ1-1; 7 nucleotides agree with TRBD1. CDR1 and CDR2 (germline): MGHDK, SYGVNS. V gave up 3 bases and J gave up 4 bases; unmatched junction bases: 8. The length of the CDR3 is 15 residues. DNA for the CDR3: TGTGCCAGCAGTGAGCCCACAGGGGAGGTCACTGAAGCTTTCTTT. This sequence encodes CASSEPTGEVTEAFF.

The chain has TRBV4-1 and TRBJ2-1; D is possibly TRBD2 (5 bases). CDR1 and CDR2 from the germline V gene are MGHRA and YSYEKL. V lost 1 base and J lost 1, with 20 bases in between. This CDR3 is built from 19 residues. CDR3: CASSQGHQERTYSYNEQFF. The CDR3 bases are TGCGCCAGCAGCCAAGGCCATCAGGAGCGGACGTATTCCTACAATGAGCAGTTCTTC.

V gene TRBV24-1 combines with J gene TRBJ2-5; tentatively, D is TRBD1 (7 bases). Between the trimmed V and J ends, which lost 4 bases and 5 bases, there was a span of 13 bases. CDR3 length: 14 amino acids. CDR1 and CDR2 (germline): KGHDR, SFDVKD. In DNA form, the CDR3 reads TGTGCCACCAGTGACCCCGCAGGGGGGGAGACCCAGTACTTC. Amino acid sequence: CATSDPAGGETQYF.

This clone appeared a few times. The V and J genes are TRBV6-5 and TRBJ1-1; no reliable D call. The V end was cut by 2 bases, the J end by 0 bases, with 10 bases between. CDR1 MNHEY and CDR2 SVGAGI come from the germline V gene. The CDR3 consists of 15 residues. The CDR3 spells CASSYTLPMNTEAFF. CDR3 DNA sequence: TGTGCCAGCAGTTACACCCTACCAATGAACACTGAAGCTTTCTTT.

The J gene is TRBJ2-5, the V gene TRBV5-1; a weak D match, TRBD2 (5 bases). V was clipped by 0 bases and J by 7 bases, with 16 bases between them. Germline lookup yields CDR1 SGHRS and CDR2 YFSETQ. CDR3 length: 15 amino acids. The DNA of the CDR3 is TGCGCCAGCAGCTTGGACGTCGCGGGTTCGGGGACCCAGTACTTC. Protein: CASSLDVAGSGTQYF.

Concerning this clone itself: Other nucleotide sequences in the sample specify the same CDR3. V and J are TRBV28 and TRBJ1-4, with 9 bases fitting TRBD1. The length of the CDR3 is 14 residues. The V gene end was trimmed by 5 bases and the J gene end by 5 bases; junction bases not matched to a gene: 3. Germline loops: CDR1 MDHEN, CDR2 SYDVKM. The CDR3 coding sequence is TGTGCCAGCAGTCTTGGGACAGGGAATGAAAAACTGTTTTTT. Its protein product is CASSLGTGNEKLFF.

V and J are TRBV24-1 and TRBJ2-3, with D possibly TRBD1 on 5 matching bases. In germline, CDR1 is KGHDR, CDR2 SFDVKD. Trimming cost V 2 bases and J 6 bases, with 11 bases left between them. The length of the CDR3 is 14 residues. CDR3 coding DNA: TGTGCCACCAGTGATTCTGGGGCCGCGGATACGCAGTATTTT. Translation: CATSDSGAADTQYF.

This chain's CDR3 is CASSPGTGTGNTEAFF. CDR3 coding DNA: TGTGCCAGCAGCCCGGGGACAGGGACGGGGAACACTGAAGCTTTCTTT. The rearrangement uses TRBV5-6 and TRBJ1-1; 9 bases line up with TRBD1. V shed 4 bases and J 1 base; nucleotides not matched to a gene: 8. This CDR3 is built from 16 residues. CDR1 SGHDT and CDR2 YYEEEE come from the germline V gene. The entire variable domain, with the rest obtained from reference TRBV5-6 and TRBJ1-1, is as follows: DAGVTQSPTHLIKTRGQQVTLRCSPKSGHDTVSWYQQALGQGPQFIFQYYEEEERQRGNFPDRFSGHQFPNYSSELNVNALLLGDSALYLCASSPGTGTGNTEAFFGQGTRLTVV.

The rearrangement links TRBV11-3 to TRBJ2-2; tentatively, D is TRBD1 (5 bases). V lost 5 bases and J 0 bases, leaving 13 bases between the germline ends. Per germline, CDR1 SGHNT and CDR2 YENEEA. The CDR3 has 16 amino acids. This CDR3 reads CASSPRQSANTGELFF. In DNA form, the CDR3 reads TGTGCCAGCAGCCCTCGACAGAGCGCGAACACCGGGGAGCTGTTTTTT.

This clone is a singleton in its sample. This rearrangement joins TRBV5-1 to TRBJ1-4; maybe TRBD1 (6 bases). The CDR3 totals 15 residues. Trimming removed 4 bases at V and 3 bases at J, with 13 bases between. CDR1 is SGHRS, CDR2 YFSETQ, per germline. The DNA of the CDR3 is TGCGCCAGCAGCCCACAGGGAGAGGCTAATGAAAAACTGTTTTTT. Encoded protein: CASSPQGEANEKLFF.

The rearrangement uses TRBV29-1 and TRBJ1-2; TRBD1 matches 8 bases. The ends lost 6 bases at V and 4 bases at J; junction bases unmatched: 7. Germline V CDR1 and CDR2: SQVTM, ANQGSEA. This CDR3 comprises 13 residues. This CDR3 is CSVRTGSGYGYTF. The CDR3 DNA is TGCAGCGTCCGGACAGGGAGTGGCTATGGCTACACCTTC.

The CDR3 sequence is CASSPMGQIYGYTF. The CDR3, as DNA: TGTGCCAGTAGTCCAATGGGACAGATATATGGCTACACCTTC. The rearrangement joins TRBV19 to TRBJ1-2; 7 nucleotides match TRBD1. V was pared by 5 bases and J by 5 bases, with 8 bases of the junction left unmatched. The CDR3 consists of 14 residues. Germline V gene data show CDR1 as LNHDA and CDR2 as SQIVND (reference sequence).

The chain joins TRBV20-1 to TRBJ2-7, with 10 bases matching TRBD2. The V gene's germline CDR1 is DFQATT and CDR2 SNEGSKA (reference sequence). With 3 bases clipped from V and 6 bases from J, the junction kept 17 bases outside the gene matches. The CDR3 is 17 residues long. CDR3 nucleotides: TGCAGTGCTAGTAAGTACGGATTACTAGCGGGGACGGGCGAGCAGTACTTC. This codes for CSASKYGLLAGTGEQYF.

V and J are TRBV7-2 and TRBJ2-3, with D hard to call. V was cut by 0 bases and J by 2 bases, with 18 bases left in between. There are 18 residues in the CDR3. The germline V gene encodes CDR1 SGHTA and CDR2 FQGNSA. The CDR3 coding sequence is TGTGCCAGCAGCTTAGCGCAGACCCAGGTTCTCTCCACAGATACGCAGTATTTT. It specifies CASSLAQTQVLSTDTQYF.

This clone was detected only once. CDR3 in amino acids: CASSEGALGTQYF. The CDR3 bases are TGTGCCAGCAGTGAAGGGGCTCTTGGGACCCAGTACTTC. V and J are TRBV2 and TRBJ2-5; D call uncertain. The CDR3 is 13 amino acids. V was trimmed by 1 base and J by 7 bases, leaving 10 bases between them. Germline V gene data show CDR1 as SNHLY and CDR2 as FYNNEI.

The J gene is TRBJ2-3, the V gene TRBV30; D may be TRBD1 (5 bases). Per the germline V gene, CDR1 is GTSNPN and CDR2 is SVGIG (reference sequence). Trimming shortened V by 3 bases and J by 2 bases, and 9 bases separated the two germline ends. There are 13 residues in the CDR3. The chain's CDR3 is CAWRAGNTDTQYF. For the CDR3, the DNA is TGTGCCTGGAGGGCAGGGAACACAGATACGCAGTATTTT.

The gene calls are TRBV5-1 and TRBJ2-3; maybe TRBD1 (8 bases). In germline, CDR1 is SGHRS, CDR2 YFSETQ. V dropped 7 bases and J dropped 2 bases, with 20 bases sitting between them. CDR3 size: 16 residues. The CDR3 region has the DNA TGCGCCAGCGCTCCCACAGGGGGGGCCTCCACAGATACGCAGTATTTT. Amino acids: CASAPTGGASTDTQYF.

The chain recombines TRBV19 with TRBJ1-1; maybe TRBD1 (6 bases). Trimming removed 1 base from V and 1 base from J, with 16 bases in between. The germline gives CDR1 LNHDA, CDR2 SQIVND (reference sequence). The CDR3 consists of 17 residues. The chain's CDR3 is CASSIGFWGQANTEAFF. The DNA of the CDR3 is TGTGCCAGTAGTATAGGTTTTTGGGGACAAGCGAACACTGAAGCTTTCTTT.

The rearrangement links TRBV4-2 to TRBJ1-3; possibly TRBD1 for D (6 bases). The CDR3 is 18 amino acids. V gave up 2 bases and J gave up 1 base, with 18 bases separating them. Per germline, CDR1 LGHNA and CDR2 YNFKEQ. This chain's CDR3 is CASSQSRVGRGSGNTIYF. In DNA form, the CDR3 reads TGTGCCAGCAGCCAATCCCGAGTGGGGAGGGGGTCTGGAAACACCATATATTTT.

The chain has TRBV19 and TRBJ1-2; 9 nucleotides align to TRBD1. Trimming at V came to 5 bases and at J to 1 base, leaving 11 bases not matched to a gene. Germline V gene data show CDR1 as LNHDA and CDR2 as SQIVND (reference sequence). This CDR3 spans 17 amino acids. CDR3 nucleotide sequence: TGTGCCAGTAGTTCCACCCCCGGGACAGGGAGTAACTATGGCTACACCTTC. Its protein is CASSSTPGTGSNYGYTF.

V usage is TRBV14 and J usage is TRBJ1-6; no clear D. From germline, CDR1 is SGHDN and CDR2 FVKESK. Trimming shortened V by 1 base and J by 0 bases, and 16 bases separated the two germline ends. This CDR3 spans 19 amino acids. CDR3 in amino acids: CASSQVWQASRSYNSPLHF. The DNA of the CDR3 is TGTGCCAGCAGCCAAGTTTGGCAGGCCTCTCGCTCCTATAATTCACCCCTCCACTTT.

J is TRBJ1-5 and V is TRBV15, with a weak D call TRBD1 (6 bases). The germline V and J ends were trimmed by 3 bases and 4 bases, with 19 bases remaining between them. Germline CDR1 reads LNHNV; CDR2 reads YYDKDF (reference sequence). The CDR3 consists of 17 residues. The CDR3 nucleotides read TGTGCCACCAGCAGTACTAGGGGGTCCAGCACTAATCAGCCCCAGCATTTT. Its protein is CATSSTRGSSTNQPQHF. The complete variable domain, with remaining parts taken from reference TRBV15 and TRBJ1-5, reads DAMVIQNPRYQVTQFGKPVTLSCSQTLNHNVMYWYQQKSSQAPKLLFHYYDKDFNNEADTPDNFQSRRPNTSFCFLDIRSPGLGDTAMYLCATSSTRGSSTNQPQHFGDGTRLSIL.